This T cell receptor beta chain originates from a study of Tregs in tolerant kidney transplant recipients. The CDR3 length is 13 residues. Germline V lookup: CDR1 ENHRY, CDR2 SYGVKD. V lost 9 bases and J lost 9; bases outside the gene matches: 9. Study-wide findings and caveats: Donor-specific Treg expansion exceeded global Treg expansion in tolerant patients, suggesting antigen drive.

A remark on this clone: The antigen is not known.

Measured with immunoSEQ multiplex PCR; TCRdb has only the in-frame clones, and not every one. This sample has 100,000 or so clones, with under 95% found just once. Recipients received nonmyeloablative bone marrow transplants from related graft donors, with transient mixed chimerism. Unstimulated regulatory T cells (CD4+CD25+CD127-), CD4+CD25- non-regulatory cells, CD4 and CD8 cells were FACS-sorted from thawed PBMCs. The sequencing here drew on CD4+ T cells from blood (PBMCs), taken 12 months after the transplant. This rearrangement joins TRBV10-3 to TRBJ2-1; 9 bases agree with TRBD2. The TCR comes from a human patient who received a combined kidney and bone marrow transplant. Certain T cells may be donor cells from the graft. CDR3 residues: CAIRREGPSEQFF. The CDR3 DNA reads TGTGCCATAAGGCGGGAGGGCCCTTCTGAGCAGTTCTTC.